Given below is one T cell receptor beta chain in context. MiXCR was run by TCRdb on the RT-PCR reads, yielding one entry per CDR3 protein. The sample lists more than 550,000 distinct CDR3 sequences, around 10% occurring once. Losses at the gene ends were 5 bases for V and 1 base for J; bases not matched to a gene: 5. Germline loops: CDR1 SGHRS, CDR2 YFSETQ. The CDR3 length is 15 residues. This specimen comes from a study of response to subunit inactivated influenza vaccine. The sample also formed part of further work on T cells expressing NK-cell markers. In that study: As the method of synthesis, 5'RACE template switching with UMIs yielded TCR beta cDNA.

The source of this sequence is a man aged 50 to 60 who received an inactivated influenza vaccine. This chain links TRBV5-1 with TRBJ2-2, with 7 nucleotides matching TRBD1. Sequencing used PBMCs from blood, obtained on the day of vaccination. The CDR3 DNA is TGCGCCAGCAGACCGGGACAGATGAACACCGGGGAGCTGTTTTTT. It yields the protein CASRPGQMNTGELFF.